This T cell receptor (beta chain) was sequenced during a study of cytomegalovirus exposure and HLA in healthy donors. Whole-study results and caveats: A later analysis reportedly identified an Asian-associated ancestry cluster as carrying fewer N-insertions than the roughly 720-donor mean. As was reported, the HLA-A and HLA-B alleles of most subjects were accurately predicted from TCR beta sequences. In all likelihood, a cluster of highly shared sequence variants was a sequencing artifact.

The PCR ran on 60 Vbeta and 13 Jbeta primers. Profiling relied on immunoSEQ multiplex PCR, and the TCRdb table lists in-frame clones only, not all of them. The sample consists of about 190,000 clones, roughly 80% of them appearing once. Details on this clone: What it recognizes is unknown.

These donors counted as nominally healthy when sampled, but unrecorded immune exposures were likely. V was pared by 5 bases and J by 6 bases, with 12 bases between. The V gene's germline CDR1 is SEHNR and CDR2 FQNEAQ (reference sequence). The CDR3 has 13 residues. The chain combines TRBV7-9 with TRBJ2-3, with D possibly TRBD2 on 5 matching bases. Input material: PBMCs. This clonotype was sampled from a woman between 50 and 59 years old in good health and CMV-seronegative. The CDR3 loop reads CASSPPGDDTQYF. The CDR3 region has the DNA TGTGCCAGCAGCCCGCCCGGGGATGATACGCAGTATTTT.